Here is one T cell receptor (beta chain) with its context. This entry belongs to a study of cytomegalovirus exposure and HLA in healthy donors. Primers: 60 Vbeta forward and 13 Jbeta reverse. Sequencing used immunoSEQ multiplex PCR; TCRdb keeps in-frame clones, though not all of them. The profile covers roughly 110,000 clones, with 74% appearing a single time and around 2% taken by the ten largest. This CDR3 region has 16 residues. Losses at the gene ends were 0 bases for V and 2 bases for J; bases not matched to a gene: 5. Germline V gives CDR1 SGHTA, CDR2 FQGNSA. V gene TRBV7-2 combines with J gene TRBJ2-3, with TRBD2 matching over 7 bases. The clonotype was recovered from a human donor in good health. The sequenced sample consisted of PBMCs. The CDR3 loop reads CASSLAAGTNTDTQYF. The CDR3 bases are TGTGCCAGCAGCTTAGCGGCAGGGACTAACACAGATACGCAGTATTTT.